These 21 T cell receptor beta chains came from one sample sequenced in a study of blood T cell repertoires in COVID-19. Sequenced by immunoSEQ multiplex PCR; TCRdb stores in-frame clones only, minus some. The data contain just under 45,000 clones, over 70% of them singletons. Sequenced: peripheral blood. The source of these receptors is a woman in her thirties or forties with acute or convalescent COVID-19.

The chain carries TRBV19 and TRBJ2-3; D is possibly TRBD2 (9 bases). In germline, CDR1 is LNHDA, CDR2 SQIVND (reference sequence). CDR3 length: 20 amino acids. Deletions cut 5 bases from V and 2 bases from J, with 29 bases between. The CDR3 DNA reads as TGTGCCAGTAGTTCCAGGGGGCGGGAGGGCCCGTCCCGGCCCACAGATACGCAGTATTTT. Protein sequence: CASSSRGREGPSRPTDTQYF.

The chain combines TRBV7-8 with TRBJ1-6; 7 bases map to TRBD1. The CDR3 covers 14 residues. Germline CDR1 SGHVS, CDR2 FQNEAQ. V was clipped by 1 base and J by 8 bases; unmatched bases: 2. The CDR3 coding sequence is TGTGCCAGCAGCTTAGGACAGGGCGATTCACCCCTCCACTTT. Amino acids: CASSLGQGDSPLHF.

The V call is TRBV11-2, the J call TRBJ2-1; TRBD2 agrees at 8 bases. The V segment lost 5 bases and the J segment 7 bases; nucleotides outside the gene matches: 13. CDR1 is SGHAT, CDR2 FQNNGV, per germline. This CDR3 has 16 residues. The CDR3 DNA reads TGTGCCAGCAGCCCCCGGGGGGGGTCCTTTTGGAATGAGCAGTTCTTC. This gives the protein CASSPRGGSFWNEQFF.

The chain couples TRBV3-1 (or the pseudogene TRBV3-2) to TRBJ2-1; tentative D call: TRBD1 (5 bases). Between the trimmed V and J ends, which lost 4 bases and 4 bases, there was a span of 17 bases. The germline V gene has CDR1 LGHDT and CDR2 YNNKEL (reference sequence). The CDR3 runs to 16 residues. The CDR3 DNA reads TGTGCCAGCAGCCTAGGTCCGGACATAGCTTACAATGAGCAGTTCTTC. It is translated as CASSLGPDIAYNEQFF.

The chain couples TRBV2 to TRBJ2-7, with D perhaps matching TRBD1 (6 bases). Germline V gene lookup returns CDR1 SNHLY and CDR2 FYNNEI. This CDR3 region has 12 residues. Trimming stripped 6 bases from V and 5 bases from J, with 11 bases between. Here the CDR3 reads CASRRQVDEQYF. CDR3 nucleotides: TGTGCCAGCAGGAGACAGGTTGACGAGCAGTACTTC.

Points on this clone: The same CDR3 can be traced to other DNA sequences in this sample. CDR3 sequence (DNA): TGTGCCAGCAGCTTCGGGGGAGGCCAAGAGACCCAGTACTTC. Its translation: CASSFGGGQETQYF. This rearrangement joins TRBV5-6 to TRBJ2-5; D perhaps matches TRBD2 (6 bases). CDR1 and CDR2 from the germline V gene are SGHDT and YYEEEE. V was clipped by 2 bases and J by 1 base, with 9 bases between them. The CDR3 is 14 amino acids.

This chain uses TRBV7-9 with TRBJ2-1; D possibly corresponds to TRBD2 (7 bases). CDR1 is SEHNR and CDR2 is FQNEAQ in the germline V gene (reference sequence). Trimming took 2 bases from V and 6 from J, leaving 14 bases between them. CDR3 length: 15 amino acids. The CDR3 reads CASSLHGGPLNEQFF. CDR3 DNA sequence: TGTGCCAGCAGCTTACACGGGGGGCCCCTCAATGAGCAGTTCTTC.

This clone was observed once. The chain employs TRBV7-9 and TRBJ2-7; D is perhaps TRBD1 (6 bases). Trimming removed 5 bases from V and 7 bases from J, with 15 bases in between. Germline CDR1 is SEHNR and CDR2 is FQNEAQ (reference sequence). This CDR3 spans 13 amino acids. The chain's CDR3 is CASSENRADEQYF. DNA of the CDR3: TGTGCCAGCAGCGAAAACAGGGCGGATGAGCAGTACTTC.

The chain couples TRBV7-2 to TRBJ2-3, with D maybe TRBD1 (5 bases). Germline V gene data show CDR1 as SGHTA and CDR2 as FQGNSA. The germline V and J ends were trimmed by 5 bases and 0 bases, with 18 bases remaining between them. The CDR3 sequence is 17 residues long. The CDR3 DNA reads TGTGCCAGCAGCCTAGGGGTCAGCCGGGTGAGCACAGATACGCAGTATTTT. Protein: CASSLGVSRVSTDTQYF.

The chain combines TRBV13 with TRBJ2-5; TRBD2 matches 7 bases. With V trimmed by 5 bases and J by 4 bases, 10 bases remained unmatched. Germline CDR1 is PRHDT and CDR2 is FYEKMQ (reference sequence). The CDR3 runs to 15 residues. The CDR3 protein is CASSTGLVQGETQYF. The CDR3 nucleotides are TGTGCCAGCAGCACAGGACTAGTCCAAGGAGAGACCCAGTACTTC.

The V and J genes are TRBV9 and TRBJ2-5; 7 bases agree with TRBD2. V lost 0 bases to trimming and J lost 4 bases; unmatched junction nucleotides: 3. Looked up from germline, CDR1 is SGDLS and CDR2 is YYNGEE. CDR3 length: 14 residues. The chain's CDR3 is CASSVEPGGETQYF. In DNA, the CDR3 is TGTGCCAGCAGCGTAGAACCGGGAGGAGAGACCCAGTACTTC. The complete variable domain, with remaining parts taken from reference TRBV9 and TRBJ2-5, reads DSGVTQTPKHLITATGQRVTLRCSPRSGDLSVYWYQQSLDQGLQFLIQYYNGEERAKGNILERFSAQQFPDLHSELNLSSLELGDSALYFCASSVEPGGETQYFGPGTRLLVL.

CDR3 sequence: CAISRAGGDNEQFF. CDR3 in DNA: TGTGCCATCAGTCGAGCGGGAGGGGACAATGAGCAGTTCTTC. The chain is built from TRBV10-3 and TRBJ2-1, with 10 bases fitting TRBD2. CDR3 size: 14 residues. CDR1 and CDR2 from the germline V gene are ENHRY and SYGVKD. V lost 5 bases and J lost 5; bases outside the gene matches: 3.

The CDR3 protein is CASSQSLAGSTQYF. As DNA, the CDR3 is TGTGCCAGCAGCCAGTCCCTAGCGGGGAGTACGCAGTATTTT. V gene TRBV3-1 (or the pseudogene TRBV3-2) combines with J gene TRBJ2-3, with 9 bases lining up with TRBD2. V was pared by 3 bases and J by 8 bases, with 6 bases of the junction left unmatched. The CDR3 consists of 14 residues. Per the germline V gene, CDR1 is LGHDT and CDR2 is YNNKEL (reference sequence).

This chain links TRBV6-2 or TRBV6-3 with TRBJ1-1, with D perhaps TRBD1 (6 bases). CDR1 MNHEY and CDR2 SVGEGT come from the germline V gene. V gave up 2 bases and J gave up 2 bases, with 12 bases separating them. The CDR3 sequence is 15 residues long. This chain's CDR3 is CASSYRGGHNTEAFF. In nucleotides, the CDR3 is TGTGCCAGCAGTTACAGGGGGGGACACAACACTGAAGCTTTCTTT.

This sequence joins TRBV7-9 and TRBJ1-1; tentative D call: TRBD1 (6 bases). V was cut by 4 bases and J by 0 bases, with 12 bases left in between. Germline V gene lookup returns CDR1 SEHNR and CDR2 FQNEAQ (reference sequence). The CDR3 has 15 amino acids. The CDR3 protein is CASSSDSSMNTEAFF. CDR3 DNA: TGTGCCAGCAGCTCGGACAGCTCCATGAACACTGAAGCTTTCTTT.

The rearrangement joins TRBV19 to TRBJ1-5; unclear D gene. V was shortened by 5 bases and J by 5 bases, with 13 bases between the two germline ends. The CDR3 contains 14 residues. CDR1 and CDR2 from the germline V gene are LNHDA and SQIVND (reference sequence). CDR3 sequence reads: CASSGTGGDQPQHF. The CDR3 region has the DNA TGTGCCAGTAGTGGAACCGGTGGAGATCAGCCCCAGCATTTT.

This chain joins TRBV5-8 and TRBJ1-5; D uncertain. The V gene's germline CDR1 is SGHTS and CDR2 YDEGEE. The V and J ends lost 2 bases and 7 bases respectively, with 10 bases between them. The CDR3 contains 13 residues. CDR3 protein: CASSFRGGQPQHF. CDR3 nucleotide sequence: TGTGCCAGCAGCTTCAGAGGAGGGCAGCCCCAGCATTTT. The complete variable domain, with remaining parts taken from reference TRBV5-8 and TRBJ1-5, reads EAGVTQSPTHLIKTRGQQATLRCSPISGHTSVYWYQQALGLGLQFLLWYDEGEERNRGNFPPRFSGRQFPNYSSELNVNALELEDSALYLCASSFRGGQPQHFGDGTRLSIL.

V and J are TRBV9 and TRBJ2-1; 7 bases are shared with TRBD2. With V trimmed by 2 bases and J by 6 bases, 17 bases remained unmatched. The CDR3 sequence is 18 residues long. Germline V gene lookup returns CDR1 SGDLS and CDR2 YYNGEE. The CDR3 sequence is CASSVLTGGRDYVNEQFF. CDR3 coding DNA: TGTGCCAGCAGCGTTCTAACGGGGGGTAGGGATTATGTCAATGAGCAGTTCTTC.

J is TRBJ1-3 and V is TRBV28; perhaps TRBD1 as D (6 bases). The V end lost 5 bases, the J end lost 4 bases, and 15 bases lay between the germline ends. The CDR3 is made up of 15 amino acids. Germline lookup yields CDR1 MDHEN and CDR2 SYDVKM. The CDR3 sequence: CASSPPQGTGNTIYF. In DNA form, the CDR3 reads TGTGCCAGCAGTCCCCCCCAGGGGACGGGAAACACCATATATTTT.

The chain uses TRBV19 and TRBJ1-1, with TRBD1 as a possible D gene (5 bases). CDR3 length equals 13 residues. In germline, CDR1 is LNHDA, CDR2 SQIVND (reference sequence). Trimming removed 3 bases at V and 2 bases at J, with 7 bases between. The CDR3 DNA reads as TGTGCCAGTAGTATCCAGGGTAACACTGAAGCTTTCTTT. Protein: CASSIQGNTEAFF.

In its sample, this clone was seen once. This rearrangement joins TRBV12-3 or TRBV12-4 to TRBJ1-1, with D maybe TRBD1 (5 bases). The CDR3 runs 12 residues. Trimming took 0 bases from V and 7 from J, leaving 6 bases between them. CDR3 sequence reads: CASSLARGEAFF. The CDR3 region has the DNA TGTGCCAGCAGTTTAGCAAGGGGTGAAGCTTTCTTT.